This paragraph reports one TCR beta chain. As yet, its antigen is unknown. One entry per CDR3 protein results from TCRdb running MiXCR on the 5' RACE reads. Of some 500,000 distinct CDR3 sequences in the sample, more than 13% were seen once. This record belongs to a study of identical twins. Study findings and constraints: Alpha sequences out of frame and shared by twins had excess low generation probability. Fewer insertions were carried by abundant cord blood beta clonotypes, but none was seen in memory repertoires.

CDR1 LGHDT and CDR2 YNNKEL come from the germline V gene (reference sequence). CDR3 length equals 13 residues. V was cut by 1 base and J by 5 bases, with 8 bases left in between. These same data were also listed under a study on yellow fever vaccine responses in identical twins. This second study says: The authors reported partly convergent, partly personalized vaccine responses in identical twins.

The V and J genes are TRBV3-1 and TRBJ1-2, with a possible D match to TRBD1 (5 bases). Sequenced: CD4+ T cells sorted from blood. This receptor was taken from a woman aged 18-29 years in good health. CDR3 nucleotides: TGTGCCAGCAGCCAAGGGACATCGTATGGCTACACCTTC. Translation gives CASSQGTSYGYTF.